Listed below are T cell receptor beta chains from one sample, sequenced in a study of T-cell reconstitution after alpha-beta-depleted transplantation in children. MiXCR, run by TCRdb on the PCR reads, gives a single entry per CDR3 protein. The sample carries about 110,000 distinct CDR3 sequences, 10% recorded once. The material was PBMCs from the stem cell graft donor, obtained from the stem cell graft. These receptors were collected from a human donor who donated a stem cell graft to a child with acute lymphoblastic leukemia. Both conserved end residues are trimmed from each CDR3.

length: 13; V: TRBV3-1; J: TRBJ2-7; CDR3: ASSQDASGAYEQY
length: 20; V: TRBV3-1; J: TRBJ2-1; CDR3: ASSHPPGKASVKISSYNEQF
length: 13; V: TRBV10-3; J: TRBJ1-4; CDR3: AISESTRRREKLF
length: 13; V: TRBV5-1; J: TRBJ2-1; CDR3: ASSLTPGGQTEQF
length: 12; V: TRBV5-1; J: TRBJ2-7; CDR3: ASSLRGPGDEQY
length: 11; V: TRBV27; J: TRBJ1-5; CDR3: ASRESVNQPQH
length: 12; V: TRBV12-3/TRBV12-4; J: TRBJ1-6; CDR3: ASTPGQGNSPLH
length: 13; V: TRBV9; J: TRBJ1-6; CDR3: ASSLRDRQNSPLH
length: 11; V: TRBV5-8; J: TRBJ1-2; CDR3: ASINQGAFGYT
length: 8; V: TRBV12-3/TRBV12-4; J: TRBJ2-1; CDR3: ASRGGEQF
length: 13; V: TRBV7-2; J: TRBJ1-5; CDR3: ASSLGRTGGSLAH
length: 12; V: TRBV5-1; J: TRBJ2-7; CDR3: ASSAPGQSDEQY
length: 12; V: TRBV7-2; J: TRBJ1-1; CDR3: ASSPVGSNTEAF
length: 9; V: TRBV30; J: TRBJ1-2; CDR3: AWSYTAGYT
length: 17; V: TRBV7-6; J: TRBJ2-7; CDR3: ASSSNAPYLGGTGYEQY
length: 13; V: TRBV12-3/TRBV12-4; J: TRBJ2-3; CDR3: ASTFLAQATDTQY
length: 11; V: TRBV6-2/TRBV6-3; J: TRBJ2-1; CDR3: ASSWTGEGEQF
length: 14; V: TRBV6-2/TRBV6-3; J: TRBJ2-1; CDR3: ASSYPGSGGYNEQF
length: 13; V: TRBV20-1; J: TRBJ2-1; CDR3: SARVAGGPYNEQF